This record concerns one T cell receptor (beta chain) sequence. Its antigen is unknown. This entry belongs to a study of cytomegalovirus exposure and HLA in healthy donors. About the research overall: Out of a few hundred genotyped donors, roughly 80% belonged to the Caucasian-associated ancestry cluster.

Whereas donors were nominally healthy upon sampling, unrecorded immune exposures were probable. Whole-study results and caveats: Most of the CMV-associated TCR beta chains (in a later analysis) appeared to be HLA-restricted.

The trim removed 6 bases at V and 6 bases at J, leaving 6 bases unmatched. Looked up from germline, CDR1 is SGHTA and CDR2 is FQGTGA. The CDR3 loop spans 13 amino acids. The PCR ran on 60 Vbeta and 13 Jbeta primers. Method: immunoSEQ multiplex PCR; TCRdb's copy keeps in-frame clones and lacks some. The data contain roughly 190,000 clones, over 80% of them singletons. Source material: PBMCs. The TCR was taken from a woman in her 50s in good health and CMV-seropositive. The chain uses TRBV7-3 and TRBJ1-1; 8 bases agree with TRBD1. The CDR3 DNA reads as TGTGCCAGCAGTTACCAGGGGGCGGCTGAAGCTTTCTTT. Amino acid sequence: CASSYQGAAEAFF.